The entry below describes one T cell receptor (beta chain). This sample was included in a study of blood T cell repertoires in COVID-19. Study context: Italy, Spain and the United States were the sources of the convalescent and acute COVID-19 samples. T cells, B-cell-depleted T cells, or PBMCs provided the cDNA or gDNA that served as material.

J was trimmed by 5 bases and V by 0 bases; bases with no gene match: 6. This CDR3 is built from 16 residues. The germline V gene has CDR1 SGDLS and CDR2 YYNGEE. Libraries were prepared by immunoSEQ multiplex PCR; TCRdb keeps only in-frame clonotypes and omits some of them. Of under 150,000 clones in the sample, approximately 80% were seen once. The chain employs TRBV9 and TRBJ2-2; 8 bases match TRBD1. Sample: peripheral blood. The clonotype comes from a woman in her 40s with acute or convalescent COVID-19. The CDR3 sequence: CASSVGLRGRTGELFF. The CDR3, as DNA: TGTGCCAGCAGCGTAGGGCTCAGGGGGCGAACCGGGGAGCTGTTTTTT.